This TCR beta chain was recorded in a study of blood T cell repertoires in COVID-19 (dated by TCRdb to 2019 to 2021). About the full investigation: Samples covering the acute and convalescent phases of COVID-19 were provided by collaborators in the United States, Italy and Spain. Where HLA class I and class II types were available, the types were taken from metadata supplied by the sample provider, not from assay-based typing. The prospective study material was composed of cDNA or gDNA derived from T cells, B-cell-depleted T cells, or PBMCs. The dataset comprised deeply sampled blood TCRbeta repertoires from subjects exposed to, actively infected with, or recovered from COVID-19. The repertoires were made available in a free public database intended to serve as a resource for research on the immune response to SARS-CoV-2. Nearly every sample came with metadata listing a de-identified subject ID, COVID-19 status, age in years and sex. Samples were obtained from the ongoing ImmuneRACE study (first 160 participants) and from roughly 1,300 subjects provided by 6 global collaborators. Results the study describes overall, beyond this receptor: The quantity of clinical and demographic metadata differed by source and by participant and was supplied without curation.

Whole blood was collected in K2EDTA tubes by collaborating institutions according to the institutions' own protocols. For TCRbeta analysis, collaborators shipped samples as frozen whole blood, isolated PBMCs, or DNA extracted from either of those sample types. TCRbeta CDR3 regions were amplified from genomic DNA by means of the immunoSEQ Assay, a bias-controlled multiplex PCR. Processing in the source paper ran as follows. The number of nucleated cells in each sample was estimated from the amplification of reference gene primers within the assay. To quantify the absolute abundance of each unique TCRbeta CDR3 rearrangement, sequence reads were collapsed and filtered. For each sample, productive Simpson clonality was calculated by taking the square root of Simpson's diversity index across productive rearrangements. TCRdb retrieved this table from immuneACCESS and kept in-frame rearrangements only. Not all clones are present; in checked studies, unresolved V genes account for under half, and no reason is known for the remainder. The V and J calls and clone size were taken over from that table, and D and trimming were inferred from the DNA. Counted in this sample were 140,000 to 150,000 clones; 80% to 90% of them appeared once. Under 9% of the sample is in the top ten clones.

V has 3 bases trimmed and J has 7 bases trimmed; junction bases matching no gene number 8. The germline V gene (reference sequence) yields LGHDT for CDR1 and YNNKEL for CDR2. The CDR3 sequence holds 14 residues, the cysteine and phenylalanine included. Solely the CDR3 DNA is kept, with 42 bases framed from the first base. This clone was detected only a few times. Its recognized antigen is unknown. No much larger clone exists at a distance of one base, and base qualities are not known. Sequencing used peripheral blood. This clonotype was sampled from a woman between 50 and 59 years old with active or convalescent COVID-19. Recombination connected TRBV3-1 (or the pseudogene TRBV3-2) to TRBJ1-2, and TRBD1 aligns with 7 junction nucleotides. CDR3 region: CASSHDDRAGGYTF. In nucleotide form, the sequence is TGTGCCAGCAGCCACGACGACAGGGCGGGTGGCTACACCTTC.